One and the same sample provided the 9 T cell receptor beta chains below, sequenced in a study of blood T cell repertoires in COVID-19. Assay: immunoSEQ multiplex PCR; the TCRdb copy retains only in-frame clones and omits some. The data contain about 200,000 clones, 80% to 90% of them singletons. The specimen was peripheral blood. The source of these receptors is a woman aged 50 to 60 with acute or convalescent COVID-19.

This clone was picked up a small number of times. The chain recombines TRBV19 with TRBJ1-2; the match to TRBD1 covers 7 bases. CDR1 LNHDA and CDR2 SQIVND come from the germline V gene (reference sequence). The CDR3 runs 16 residues. V was clipped by 4 bases and J by 7 bases; unmatched bases: 15. CDR3 DNA sequence: TGTGCCAGTAGTAAACGGGACAGCAGCGTGAGGGGTGGCTACACCTTC. This gives the protein CASSKRDSSVRGGYTF.

The genes are TRBV2 and TRBJ2-7, with a tentative D call TRBD2 (6 bases). The CDR3 contains 15 residues. Germline V gives CDR1 SNHLY, CDR2 FYNNEI. The V end lost 3 bases, the J end lost 2 bases, and 14 bases lay between the germline ends. The chain's CDR3 is CASSDAGTVAYEQYF. The CDR3, as DNA: TGTGCCAGCAGTGATGCCGGGACTGTCGCCTACGAGCAGTACTTC.

This rearrangement joins TRBV11-2 to TRBJ2-2; no reliable D call. V was cut by 1 base and J by 4 bases, with 10 bases left in between. The CDR3 length is 15 residues. Germline loops: CDR1 SGHAT, CDR2 FQNNGV. For the CDR3, the DNA is TGTGCCAGCAGCTTAGGGGTGCTAGGCACCGGGGAGCTGTTTTTT. Amino acids: CASSLGVLGTGELFF.

The V and J genes are TRBV28 and TRBJ2-3; TRBD2 matches at 9 bases. Germline V gene data show CDR1 as MDHEN and CDR2 as SYDVKM. This CDR3 contains 16 residues. The J segment lost 5 bases and the V segment lost 2 bases, leaving 8 bases of the junction unmatched. In nucleotides, the CDR3 is TGTGCCAGCAGTTTAAGGCGGGAGGGCCTCTTAGATACGCAGTATTTT. Protein sequence: CASSLRREGLLDTQYF.

The chain uses TRBV18 and TRBJ1-2; D is possibly TRBD1 (5 bases). The V and J ends lost 5 bases and 3 bases respectively, with 13 bases between them. Germline assignment: CDR1 KGHSH and CDR2 LQKENI. The CDR3 is 14 residues long. CDR3 nucleotide sequence: TGTGCCAGCTCATCCAGGGCTTCCGACTATGGCTACACCTTC. It is translated as CASSSRASDYGYTF.

V and J are TRBV4-1 and TRBJ1-5; D is unclear. The CDR3 has 15 amino acids. V was cut by 1 base and J by 5 bases, with 12 bases left in between. Germline CDR1 is MGHRA and CDR2 is YSYEKL. In DNA form, the CDR3 reads TGCGCCAGCAGCCAAGGTTTGAGGATAGATCAGCCCCAGCATTTT. Its translation: CASSQGLRIDQPQHF.

The rearrangement links TRBV19 to TRBJ2-4, with TRBD1 identical over 8 bases. Losses at the gene ends were 6 bases for V and 2 bases for J; bases not matched to a gene: 9. Looked up from germline, CDR1 is LNHDA and CDR2 is SQIVND (reference sequence). The CDR3 covers 16 residues. This CDR3 is CASSLTGAGTKNIQYF. The CDR3, as DNA: TGTGCCAGTAGCCTGACAGGGGCCGGAACCAAAAACATTCAGTACTTC.

The chain is built from TRBV5-1 and TRBJ2-2; possibly TRBD1 for D (6 bases). V lost 4 bases to trimming and J lost 6 bases, with 10 bases between them. Germline lookup yields CDR1 SGHRS and CDR2 YFSETQ. The CDR3 runs to 13 residues. The CDR3 DNA reads TGCGCCAGCAGCCCCAGGGGACCCGGGGAGCTGTTTTTT. This gives the protein CASSPRGPGELFF.

V and J are TRBV28 and TRBJ1-4; D perhaps matches TRBD1 (6 bases). Germline V lookup: CDR1 MDHEN, CDR2 SYDVKM. Deletions cut 3 bases from V and 4 bases from J, with 15 bases between. The CDR3 has 16 residues. CDR3 DNA sequence: TGTGCCAGCAGTTTGCTGGGGGCCCGAGTTAATGAAAAACTGTTTTTT. This translates into CASSLLGARVNEKLFF.